Listed below are T cell receptor beta chains from one sample, sequenced in a study of T-cell memory formation after mild COVID-19. TCRdb itself ran the 5' RACE reads through MiXCR, one entry per CDR3 protein. Of 300,000 to 350,000 distinct CDR3 sequences listed, 13% are singletons. The sequenced sample consisted of PBMCs or a T cell subset sorted from them (not recorded which). The origin of the receptors is a man aged 18-30 years who had mild COVID-19 (a few samples of this study predate the infection). Cell type and time point are not known. The CDR3 runs from the conserved cysteine through the conserved F or W. D genes are given only for firm matches. Clone sizes are given selectively: once, few, many, or a class where the clone is expanded.

>TRBJ2-3|NA|TRBV7-2|TRBD2
CASSPGGTSGVITDTQYF
TGTGCCAGCAGCCCCGGGGGGACTAGCGGGGTAATCACAGATACGCAGTATTTT
>TRBJ2-1|NA|TRBV27|NA
CASSPRASRDNEQFF
TGTGCCAGCAGTCCCCGAGCTAGCAGAGACAATGAGCAGTTCTTC
>TRBJ2-7|few|TRBV2|NA
CASSASPLAHEQYF
TGTGCCAGCAGTGCGTCCCCACTAGCCCACGAGCAGTACTTC
>TRBJ2-2|NA|TRBV12-3/TRBV12-4|NA
CASTSRALNTGELFF
TGTGCCAGCACCTCCCGGGCCCTGAACACCGGGGAGCTGTTTTTT
>TRBJ2-1|NA|TRBV12-3/TRBV12-4|NA
CASSPRLLVSEQFF
TGTGCCAGCAGTCCCAGACTTCTAGTAAGTGAGCAGTTCTTC
>TRBJ2-7|NA|TRBV15|NA
CATSRDSGLGYEQYF
TGTGCCACCAGCAGAGACTCTGGGCTCGGCTACGAGCAGTACTTC
>TRBJ1-2|NA|TRBV5-1|NA
CASSLDPGSRVYTF
TGCGCCAGCAGCTTGGATCCGGGTTCGCGGGTGTACACCTTC
>TRBJ2-7|NA|TRBV9|NA
CASSVAGDGDEQYF
TGTGCCAGCAGCGTAGCCGGGGACGGGGACGAGCAGTACTTC
>TRBJ1-5|NA|TRBV12-3/TRBV12-4|NA
CASVWAQHF
TGTGCCAGCGTATGGGCCCAGCATTTT
>TRBJ1-1|NA|TRBV24-1|NA
CATRGGGVDTEAFF
TGTGCCACCAGGGGGGGAGGGGTGGACACTGAAGCTTTCTTT